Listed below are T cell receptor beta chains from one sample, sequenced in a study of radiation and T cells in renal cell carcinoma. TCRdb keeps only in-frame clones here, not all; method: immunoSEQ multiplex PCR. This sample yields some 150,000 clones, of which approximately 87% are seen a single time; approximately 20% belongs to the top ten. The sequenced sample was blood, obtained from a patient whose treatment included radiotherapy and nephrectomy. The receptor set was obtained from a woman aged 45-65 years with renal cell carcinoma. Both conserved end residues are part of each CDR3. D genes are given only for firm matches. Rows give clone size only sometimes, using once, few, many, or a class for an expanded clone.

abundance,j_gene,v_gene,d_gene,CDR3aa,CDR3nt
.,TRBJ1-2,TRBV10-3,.,CAISPGDLNYGYTF,TGTGCCATCAGTCCAGGGGACCTTAACTATGGCTACACCTTC
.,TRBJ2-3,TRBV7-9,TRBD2,CASSFTGGPDTQYF,TGTGCCAGCAGCTTTACGGGGGGGCCAGATACGCAGTATTTT
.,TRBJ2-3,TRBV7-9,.,CASSPSEDTQYF,TGTGCCAGCAGCCCTAGTGAGGATACGCAGTATTTT
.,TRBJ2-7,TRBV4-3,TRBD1,CASSQPPGQRPPDGEQYF,TGCGCCAGCAGCCAACCCCCGGGACAGCGACCACCCGATGGGGAGCAGTACTTC
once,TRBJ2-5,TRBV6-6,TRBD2,CASSYWGLAGDETQYF,TGTGCCAGCAGTTACTGGGGACTAGCGGGAGATGAGACCCAGTACTTC
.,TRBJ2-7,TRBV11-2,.,CASRIVDEQYF,TGTGCCAGCAGGATAGTAGACGAGCAGTACTTC
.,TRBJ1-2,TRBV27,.,CASSFNGGSGGYTF,TGTGCCAGCAGTTTCAATGGCGGGTCCGGCGGCTACACCTTC
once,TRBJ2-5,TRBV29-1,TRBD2,CSVEDEAGGNF,TGCAGCGTTGAAGATGAAGCGGGAGGTAACTTC
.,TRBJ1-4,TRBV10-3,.,CAISPENEKLFF,TGTGCCATCTCACCAGAGAATGAAAAACTGTTTTTT
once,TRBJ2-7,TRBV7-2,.,CASSLVPGTSYEQYF,TGTGCCAGCAGCTTAGTGCCGGGGACCTCCTACGAGCAGTACTTC
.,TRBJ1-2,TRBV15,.,CATSRDLGGIGGYTF,TGTGCCACCAGCAGAGATTTGGGAGGGATTGGCGGCTACACCTTC
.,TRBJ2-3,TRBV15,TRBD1,CAIRQGRTDTQYF,TGTGCCATCAGACAGGGGCGGACAGATACGCAGTATTTT
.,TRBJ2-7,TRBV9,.,CASSVYGEIGDEQYF,TGTGCCAGCAGCGTCTACGGGGAAATTGGGGACGAGCAGTACTTC
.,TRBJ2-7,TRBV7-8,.,CASTNTATYEQYF,TGTGCCAGCACCAACACAGCAACCTACGAGCAGTACTTC
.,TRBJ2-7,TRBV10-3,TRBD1,CANAKGQAYEQYF,TGTGCCAACGCCAAGGGACAGGCCTACGAGCAGTACTTC
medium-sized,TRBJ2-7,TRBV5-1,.,CASSLFGQYYEQYF,TGCGCCAGCAGCTTGTTCGGACAGTACTACGAGCAGTACTTC
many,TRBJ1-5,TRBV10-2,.,CASSESNPGEQPQHF,TGCGCCAGCAGTGAGTCGAATCCAGGGGAACAGCCCCAGCATTTT
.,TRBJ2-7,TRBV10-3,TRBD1,CAISESETGFDEQYF,TGTGCCATCAGTGAGTCGGAGACAGGGTTCGACGAGCAGTACTTC
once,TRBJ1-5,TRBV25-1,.,CASRGPGTRNQPQHF,TGTGCCAGCAGGGGGCCCGGGACACGCAATCAGCCCCAGCATTTT
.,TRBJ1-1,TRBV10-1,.,CASSPVQTRNTEAFF,TGCGCCAGCAGTCCGGTCCAAACTCGAAACACTGAAGCTTTCTTT
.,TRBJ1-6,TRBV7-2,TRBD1,CASSSLGQYSPLHF,TGTGCCAGCAGCTCTCTGGGACAGTATTCACCCCTCCACTTT
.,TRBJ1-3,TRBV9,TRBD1,CASSVGQGSSGNTIYF,TGTGCCAGCAGCGTAGGACAGGGTTCCTCTGGAAACACCATATATTTT
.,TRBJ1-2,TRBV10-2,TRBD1,CASSESALTGIGYTF,TGCGCCAGCAGTGAGAGTGCCCTGACAGGGATTGGCTACACCTTC
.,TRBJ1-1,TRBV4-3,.,CASSPGHNTEAFF,TGCGCCAGCAGCCCGGGACACAACACTGAAGCTTTCTTT
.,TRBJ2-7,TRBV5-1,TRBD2,CASSVSGSSSYEQYF,TGCGCCAGCAGCGTGAGCGGGAGCAGCTCCTACGAGCAGTACTTC
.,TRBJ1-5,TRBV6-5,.,CASSYSVREPQHF,TGTGCCAGCAGTTACTCGGTAAGGGAACCCCAGCATTTT
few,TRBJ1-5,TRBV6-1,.,CASSEGVNQPQHF,TGTGCCAGCAGTGAGGGGGTCAATCAGCCCCAGCATTTT
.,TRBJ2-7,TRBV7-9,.,CASSSGGTPVGEQYF,TGTGCCAGCAGCTCCGGCGGGACACCGGTGGGCGAGCAGTACTTC
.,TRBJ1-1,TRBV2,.,CASSEANVRAFF,TGTGCCAGCAGTGAAGCAAACGTTCGGGCTTTCTTT
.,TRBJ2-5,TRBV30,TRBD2,CAWSVGGGAETQYF,TGTGCCTGGAGTGTGGGCGGGGGGGCTGAGACCCAGTACTTC
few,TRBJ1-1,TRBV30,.,CAWSVLVGGLRAFF,TGTGCCTGGAGTGTATTGGTCGGCGGGCTGCGGGCTTTCTTT
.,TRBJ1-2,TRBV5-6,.,CASSLAGAHGYTF,TGTGCCAGCAGCTTGGCAGGGGCCCATGGCTACACCTTC